This record looks at one TCR beta chain sequence and its context. Its antigen is unknown. This sample is part of a study of T cell responses to AZD1222 COVID-19 vaccine. Study at large: Pooling was applied to second doses at about 4 or about 12 weeks.

The data were produced by immunoSEQ multiplex PCR, yet TCRdb's version contains in-frame clones alone and is incomplete. Among 55,000 to 70,000 clones listed, about 80% were seen once. Whole-study results and caveats: Most donors were white British, females outnumbered males, and clonal diversity was possibly underestimated. Among those given AZD1222, only 6 or 7 were seropositive at baseline.

V was pared by 3 bases and J by 2 bases, with 7 bases of the junction left unmatched. CDR1 is MNHEY, CDR2 SMNVEV, per germline (reference sequence). This CDR3 is 16 amino acids long. This TCR derives from an adult in good health. The chain recombines TRBV27 with TRBJ2-3, with 8 bases fitting TRBD2. The material sequenced was peripheral blood, taken on day 0 of AZD1222 vaccination. The CDR3 reads CASSFSSGGITDTQYF. As DNA, the CDR3 is TGTGCCAGCAGTTTCTCGAGCGGGGGAATCACAGATACGCAGTATTTT.